One and the same sample provided the 17 T cell receptor beta chains below, sequenced in a study of OX40 agonist ivuxolimab in advanced cancers. Receptors were amplified or captured by the immunoSEQ multiplex PCR assay. Drawn from immuneACCESS, this table holds only the in-frame rearrangements with V and J called that TCRdb kept. Clones are partly lost; checked studies trace under half to an unresolved V gene and leave the rest unexplained. This sample is represented by just under 100,000 clones; approximately 94% of them were singletons. Clones ranked in the top ten supply around 0.17% of the sample. Sequencing used CD4+ or CD8+ T cells sorted from blood, obtained in a trial of the OX40 agonist ivuxolimab. These receptors were obtained from an adult with an advanced solid tumor such as melanoma, head and neck, liver or kidney cancer.

The chain recombines TRBV18 with TRBJ1-1, with D possibly matching TRBD1 (5 bases). The CDR3 sequence is 12 residues long. V lost 4 bases and J lost 8, with 11 bases in between. Per the germline V gene, CDR1 is KGHSH and CDR2 is LQKENI. CDR3 region: CASSRRDGEAFF. CDR3 nucleotides: TGTGCCAGCTCACGACGGGACGGAGAAGCTTTCTTT.

This chain joins TRBV7-2 and TRBJ2-5; no reliable D call. The CDR3 consists of 13 residues. The germline V gene has CDR1 SGHTA and CDR2 FQGNSA. The ends were cut back, 2 bases at V and 1 base at J, with 5 bases in the middle. CDR3 sequence reads: CASSLWVQETQYF. DNA of the CDR3: TGTGCCAGCAGCTTATGGGTCCAAGAGACCCAGTACTTC.

The chain links TRBV6-6 to TRBJ2-1; 9 nucleotides align to TRBD1. Germline trimming cut 9 bases from V and 7 bases from J; bases unmatched to any gene: 7. Germline V gene sequence: CDR1 MNHNY, CDR2 SVGAGI (reference sequence). CDR3 size: 13 residues. CDR3 coding DNA: TGTGCCAGTCGGACAGGGGTAGGGAATGAGCAGTTCTTC. It encodes CASRTGVGNEQFF.

The chain is built from TRBV4-1 and TRBJ2-4; maybe TRBD1 (5 bases). From germline, CDR1 is MGHRA and CDR2 YSYEKL. The V and J ends lost 2 bases and 0 bases respectively, with 8 bases between them. This CDR3 region has 15 residues. This CDR3 reads CASSQSGLAKNIQYF. The CDR3 bases are TGCGCCAGCAGCCAATCAGGGCTAGCCAAAAACATTCAGTACTTC.

The chain recombines TRBV7-2 with TRBJ2-1; 14 nucleotides match TRBD2. Germline loops: CDR1 SGHTA, CDR2 FQGNSA. The trim removed 1 base at V and 6 bases at J, leaving 2 bases unmatched. The CDR3 has 16 amino acids. CDR3: CASSLGGTSGSNEQFF. The CDR3 nucleotides read TGTGCCAGCAGCTTAGGCGGGACTAGCGGGAGCAATGAGCAGTTCTTC.

The chain joins TRBV2 to TRBJ2-5; weak D call: TRBD2 (5 bases). This CDR3 contains 13 residues. Germline assignment: CDR1 SNHLY and CDR2 FYNNEI. Trimming shortened V by 3 bases and J by 5 bases, and 10 bases separated the two germline ends. CDR3 amino acids: CASSERVPETQYF. In nucleotides, the CDR3 is TGTGCCAGCAGTGAGAGGGTTCCGGAGACCCAGTACTTC.

This clone was picked up one time. V and J are TRBV5-1 and TRBJ2-2; TRBD1 might be the D (6 bases). With 4 bases removed from V and 1 base from J, the gap between germline ends came to 11 bases. Germline V CDR1 and CDR2: SGHRS, YFSETQ. This CDR3 has 15 amino acids. CDR3 in amino acids: CASSTGTLNTGELFF. Here the CDR3 DNA reads TGCGCCAGCAGCACCGGGACATTGAACACCGGGGAGCTGTTTTTT.

The rearrangement uses TRBV7-2 and TRBJ2-5; D possibly corresponds to TRBD2 (6 bases). The better agreement between TRBJ2-7 and the DNA end casts doubt on the J call. The CDR3 extends over 13 amino acids. The germline CDR1 and CDR2 sequences are SGHTA and FQGNSA. The CDR3 is CASSLPGVYEQYF. The DNA for the CDR3 is TGTGCCAGCAGCCTGCCGGGGGTCTACGAGCAGTACTTC.

For this clone: This sample also contains other DNA sequences that code for the same CDR3. V gene TRBV18 combines with J gene TRBJ1-3; D unclear. The CDR3 contains 15 residues. V lost 3 bases and J 0 bases, leaving 9 bases between the germline ends. Germline V lookup: CDR1 KGHSH, CDR2 LQKENI. CDR3 nucleotide sequence: TGTGCCAGCTCACCGGGAACAGTCTCTGGAAACACCATATATTTT. Translated: CASSPGTVSGNTIYF.

The V gene is TRBV7-2, the J gene TRBJ2-1; TRBD1 matches at 11 bases. Per germline, CDR1 SGHTA and CDR2 FQGNSA. The trim removed 4 bases at V and 7 bases at J, leaving 3 bases unmatched. CDR3 length: 14 residues. As DNA, the CDR3 is TGTGCCAGCAGCTATGGGACAGGGGGGAATGAGCAGTTCTTC. Translated: CASSYGTGGNEQFF.

The chain is built from TRBV5-1 and TRBJ2-3, with TRBD2 identical over 7 bases. The CDR3 sequence is 14 residues long. The germline V gene has CDR1 SGHRS and CDR2 YFSETQ. Trimming took 6 bases from V and 0 from J; bases not matched to a gene: 4. The CDR3 DNA follows: TGCGCCAGCACCCGGGAGGAAAGCACAGATACGCAGTATTTT. It specifies CASTREESTDTQYF.

This clone was picked up many times. This chain connects TRBV12-5 to TRBJ1-1, with D tentatively TRBD1 (5 bases). Germline V gene sequence: CDR1 LGHNT, CDR2 FRNRAP. Deletions cut 6 bases from V and 0 bases from J, with 17 bases between. The CDR3 spans 16 residues. CDR3 protein: CASGYARTPMNTEAFF. The CDR3 DNA reads TGTGCTAGTGGCTATGCCCGGACACCCATGAACACTGAAGCTTTCTTT.

The rearrangement uses TRBV9 and TRBJ2-3; perhaps TRBD1 as D (6 bases). The CDR3 contains 15 residues. CDR1 SGDLS and CDR2 YYNGEE come from the germline V gene. Trimming took off 2 bases at V and 6 bases at J, with 16 bases between the two ends. The CDR3 nucleotides are TGTGCCAGCAGCGTTGCGAGCAGGGGTGACGATACGCAGTATTTT. Its translation: CASSVASRGDDTQYF.

The rearrangement uses TRBV11-2 and TRBJ1-2; TRBD1 matches 7 bases. Germline CDR1 SGHAT, CDR2 FQNNGV. The CDR3 spans 15 residues. The junction had 11 bases not matched to a gene; V was cut back by 5 bases and J by 5 bases. The CDR3: CASSPLDRPTYGYTF. CDR3 sequence (DNA): TGTGCCAGCAGCCCACTGGACAGGCCGACGTATGGCTACACCTTC.

The genes are TRBV7-2 and TRBJ1-1; 8 bases align to TRBD1. Germline V lookup: CDR1 SGHTA, CDR2 FQGNSA. Trimming removed 5 bases from V and 1 base from J; junction bases left unmatched: 3. This CDR3 spans 14 amino acids. In DNA form, the CDR3 reads TGTGCCAGCAGCACGGACAGGGCGAACACTGAAGCTTTCTTT. Its translation: CASSTDRANTEAFF. Full variable domain (remainder filled in from reference TRBV7-2 and TRBJ1-1): GAGVSQSPSNKVTEKGKDVELRCDPISGHTALYWYRQSLGQGLEFLIYFQGNSAPDKSGLPSDRFSAERTGGSVSTLTIQRTQQEDSAVYLCASSTDRANTEAFFGQGTRLTVV.

V and J are TRBV7-2 and TRBJ2-5, with a possible D match to TRBD2 (5 bases). There are 13 residues in the CDR3. In germline, CDR1 is SGHTA, CDR2 FQGNSA. The V gene lost 3 bases and the J gene lost 3 bases, with 8 bases spanning the gap. CDR3 DNA: TGTGCCAGCAGCTTCGTCGGGGAAGAGACCCAGTACTTC. Translating gives CASSFVGEETQYF.

This rearrangement joins TRBV7-3 to TRBJ2-1, with a possible D match to TRBD2 (6 bases). CDR1 is SGHTA and CDR2 is FQGTGA in the germline V gene. This CDR3 is 15 amino acids long. Trimming left V 3 bases short and J 3 bases short, with 12 bases between. DNA for the CDR3: TGTGCCAGCAGCTTGTACGGGACTGGCTACAATGAGCAGTTCTTC. Translating it yields CASSLYGTGYNEQFF.